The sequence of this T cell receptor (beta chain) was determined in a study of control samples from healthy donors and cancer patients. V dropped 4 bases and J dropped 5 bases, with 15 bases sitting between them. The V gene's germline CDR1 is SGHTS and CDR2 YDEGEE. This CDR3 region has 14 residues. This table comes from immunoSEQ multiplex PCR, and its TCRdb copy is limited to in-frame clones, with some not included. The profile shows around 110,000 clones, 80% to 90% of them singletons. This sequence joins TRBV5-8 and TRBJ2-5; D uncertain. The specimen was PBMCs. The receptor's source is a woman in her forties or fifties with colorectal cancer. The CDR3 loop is CASSPILSRETQYF. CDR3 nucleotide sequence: TGTGCCAGCAGCCCCATCCTCTCCCGGGAGACCCAGTACTTC. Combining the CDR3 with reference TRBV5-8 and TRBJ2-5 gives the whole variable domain EAGVTQSPTHLIKTRGQQATLRCSPISGHTSVYWYQQALGLGLQFLLWYDEGEERNRGNFPPRFSGRQFPNYSSELNVNALELEDSALYLCASSPILSRETQYFGPGTRLLVL.